The 21 T cell receptor beta chains below all came from one sample that was sequenced in a study of radiotherapy plus CTLA-4 blockade in lung cancer. Profiling relied on immunoSEQ multiplex PCR, and the TCRdb table lists in-frame clones only, not all of them. The sample includes approximately 60,000 clones, approximately 75% of them seen just once. This specimen was peripheral blood, taken from a patient treated with radiotherapy plus ipilimumab. These receptors all stem from a human donor with non-small cell lung cancer who had a complete response to radiotherapy plus ipilimumab.

The chain carries TRBV6-6 and TRBJ1-5, with D possibly TRBD1 on 6 matching bases. Trimming pared 2 bases from V and 7 bases from J, leaving 9 bases between. Germline CDR1 MNHNY, CDR2 SVGAGI (reference sequence). This CDR3 has 13 residues. CDR3 DNA sequence: TGTGCCAGCAGTTACGGGGGGGGCCAGCCCCAGCATTTT. Protein sequence: CASSYGGGQPQHF.

The genes are TRBV7-9 and TRBJ2-2; 8 bases fit TRBD2. The V segment lost 5 bases and the J segment 5 bases; nucleotides outside the gene matches: 13. Germline V gene sequence: CDR1 SEHNR, CDR2 FQNEAQ (reference sequence). CDR3 length: 17 residues. This CDR3 is CASSQNQAGVGTGELFF. CDR3 nucleotides: TGTGCCAGCAGCCAAAATCAAGCGGGAGTGGGGACCGGGGAGCTGTTTTTT. Combining the CDR3 with reference TRBV7-9 and TRBJ2-2 gives the whole variable domain DTGVSQNPRHKITKRGQNVTFRCDPISEHNRLYWYRQTLGQGPEFLTYFQNEAQLEKSRLLSDRFSAERPKGSFSTLEIQRTEQGDSAMYLCASSQNQAGVGTGELFFGEGSRLTVL.

The chain couples TRBV7-2 to TRBJ2-2; D is undetermined. The CDR3 covers 14 residues. Between the trimmed V and J ends, which lost 1 base and 6 bases, there was a span of 9 bases. Per the germline V gene, CDR1 is SGHTA and CDR2 is FQGNSA. CDR3 in DNA: TGTGCCAGCAGCTTAGGGAGAAGTTCCGGGGAGCTGTTTTTT. Residues: CASSLGRSSGELFF.

This sequence joins TRBV7-2 and TRBJ2-1, with 10 bases aligning to TRBD1. CDR3 length: 15 amino acids. V lost 5 bases to trimming and J lost 4 bases; unmatched junction nucleotides: 5. Germline CDR1 reads SGHTA; CDR2 reads FQGNSA. CDR3 bases: TGTGCCAGCAGCCAAGGGACAGGGGTGTACAATGAGCAGTTCTTC. Protein: CASSQGTGVYNEQFF. The full variable domain, with the rest looked up from reference TRBV7-2 and TRBJ2-1, is GAGVSQSPSNKVTEKGKDVELRCDPISGHTALYWYRQSLGQGLEFLIYFQGNSAPDKSGLPSDRFSAERTGGSVSTLTIQRTQQEDSAVYLCASSQGTGVYNEQFFGPGTRLTVL.

V gene TRBV10-2 combines with J gene TRBJ1-1, with TRBD1 identical over 9 bases. The CDR3 extends over 11 amino acids. V lost 7 bases and J lost 7; bases outside the gene matches: 1. Germline CDR1 and CDR2: WSHSY and SAAADI. The CDR3 protein is CASMGQGEAFF. In DNA form, the CDR3 reads TGCGCCAGCATGGGACAGGGTGAAGCTTTCTTT.

V and J are TRBV9 and TRBJ2-2; TRBD2 is a possible D gene (6 bases). Trimming cost V 3 bases and J 7 bases, with 10 bases left between them. Germline V gene lookup returns CDR1 SGDLS and CDR2 YYNGEE. The length of the CDR3 is 13 residues. The CDR3: CASSEDGGGELFF. In DNA form, the CDR3 reads TGTGCCAGCAGCGAAGACGGGGGCGGGGAGCTGTTTTTT.

The rearrangement links TRBV27 to TRBJ1-2; TRBD1 might be the D (6 bases). Germline CDR1 reads MNHEY; CDR2 reads SMNVEV (reference sequence). V was pared by 4 bases and J by 9 bases, with 18 bases between. The CDR3 sequence is 14 residues long. CDR3 coding DNA: TGTGCCAGCAGTTCTCTTACAGGGTCGATTCGCTACACCTTC. Its translation: CASSSLTGSIRYTF.

J is TRBJ2-1 and V is TRBV5-1, with 9 bases lining up with TRBD1. Germline V gene data show CDR1 as SGHRS and CDR2 as YFSETQ. With 4 bases clipped from V and 15 bases from J, the junction kept 5 bases outside the gene matches. The CDR3 contains 11 residues. DNA for the CDR3: TGCGCCAGCAGCGCGACAGGGGGGCTGTTCTTC. Protein: CASSATGGLFF.

V and J are TRBV7-2 and TRBJ1-5; D may be TRBD1 (5 bases). CDR3 size: 16 residues. Germline values: CDR1 SGHTA, CDR2 FQGNSA. V gave up 4 bases and J gave up 4 bases, with 17 bases separating them. In DNA form, the CDR3 reads TGTGCCAGCAGCTACCGGGGCAGGGCCAATAATCAGCCCCAGCATTTT. Translating it yields CASSYRGRANNQPQHF.

This clone was picked up a small number of times. This chain links TRBV19 with TRBJ2-1; D assignment may be TRBD1 or TRBD2 (5 bases each). V lost 1 base and J lost 5, with 12 bases in between. The CDR3 has 15 amino acids. CDR1 is LNHDA and CDR2 is SQIVND in the germline V gene (reference sequence). CDR3 amino acids: CASSIGGRHNNEQFF. CDR3 coding DNA: TGTGCCAGTAGTATAGGGGGACGACATAACAATGAGCAGTTCTTC.

The chain couples TRBV7-2 to TRBJ2-7; 8 positions match TRBD1. The germline CDR1 and CDR2 sequences are SGHTA and FQGNSA. CDR3 length equals 15 residues. After removal of 3 bases from V and 3 bases from J, the junction contained 7 bases not matched to a gene. The CDR3 coding sequence is TGTGCCAGCAGCTTTGCGGCAGGGGGCGACTACGAGCAGTACTTC. This translates into CASSFAAGGDYEQYF.

The chain recombines TRBV16 with TRBJ1-5; no firm D call. The CDR3 has 14 amino acids. The germline CDR1 and CDR2 sequences are KGHSY and FQNENV. The V end was cut by 1 base, the J end by 4 bases, with 8 bases between. The DNA for the CDR3 is TGTGCCAGCAGCCAATTCATGGGGAATCAGCCCCAGCATTTT. Its translation is CASSQFMGNQPQHF. Looking up the rest from reference TRBV16 and TRBJ1-5 gives the full variable domain: GEEVAQTPKHLVRGEGQKAKLYCAPIKGHSYVFWYQQVLKNEFKFLISFQNENVFDETGMPKERFSAKCLPNSPCSLEIQATKLEDSAVYFCASSQFMGNQPQHFGDGTRLSIL.

There are a few counts of this clone. The chain employs TRBV19 and TRBJ1-2; perhaps TRBD1 as D (6 bases). The CDR3 sequence is 14 residues long. CDR1 is LNHDA and CDR2 is SQIVND in the germline V gene (reference sequence). The V gene lost 5 bases and the J gene lost 4 bases, with 14 bases spanning the gap. CDR3 DNA sequence: TGTGCCAGTAGTGCCACAGGGTCCCCCTATGGCTACACCTTC. Translating gives CASSATGSPYGYTF.

The chain recombines TRBV7-8 with TRBJ2-7, with 10 bases aligning to TRBD1. Germline-derived CDR1 and CDR2 are SGHVS and FQNEAQ. CDR3 size: 15 residues. V shed 1 base and J 6 bases; nucleotides not matched to a gene: 6. The DNA of the CDR3 is TGTGCCAGCAGCTTAGTACGGACAGGGGGGGTCGAGCAGTACTTC. Its translation is CASSLVRTGGVEQYF.

The V gene is TRBV4-3, the J gene TRBJ1-3, with a possible D match to TRBD1 (6 bases). The CDR3 contains 18 residues. Between the trimmed V and J ends, which lost 4 bases and 3 bases, there was a span of 22 bases. Germline V CDR1 and CDR2: LGHNA, YSLEER. The CDR3 reads CASSLIPDRLKGGNTIYF. CDR3 nucleotide sequence: TGCGCCAGCAGCCTAATTCCAGACAGGTTAAAAGGTGGAAACACCATATATTTT.

There are a few counts of this clone. V usage is TRBV7-2 and J usage is TRBJ2-7; D gene ambiguous. Germline V lookup: CDR1 SGHTA, CDR2 FQGNSA. CDR3 length: 18 amino acids. V shed 1 base and J shed 2 bases, with 21 bases lying between them. This chain's CDR3 is CASSLESQFMPPTYEQYV. CDR3 sequence (DNA): TGTGCCAGCAGCTTAGAGAGTCAGTTTATGCCCCCTACCTACGAGCAGTACGTC.

The chain combines TRBV7-2 with TRBJ2-1, with D hard to call. The CDR3 spans 16 residues. Germline values: CDR1 SGHTA, CDR2 FQGNSA. Deletions cut 5 bases from V and 4 bases from J, with 18 bases between. CDR3 region: CASSDTIALFYNEQFF. The CDR3 DNA is TGTGCCAGCAGCGATACTATCGCCCTTTTTTACAATGAGCAGTTCTTC.

This chain links TRBV19 with TRBJ1-5; 9 nucleotides line up with TRBD1. Germline trimming cut 4 bases from V and 7 bases from J; bases unmatched to any gene: 11. CDR1 is LNHDA and CDR2 is SQIVND in the germline V gene (reference sequence). This CDR3 region has 16 residues. The CDR3 DNA reads TGTGCCAGTAGTACTCAAGGACAGGGGTTCGGGCAGCCCCAGCATTTT. Translated: CASSTQGQGFGQPQHF.

The rearrangement joins TRBV5-4 to TRBJ2-3, with D perhaps TRBD1 (5 bases). V was shortened by 4 bases and J by 4 bases, with 10 bases between the two germline ends. Germline V lookup: CDR1 SGHNT, CDR2 YYREEE (reference sequence). This CDR3 region has 13 residues. The CDR3, as DNA: TGTGCCAGCAGCGTCCAGGGTTCAGATACGCAGTATTTT. It codes for CASSVQGSDTQYF.

V is TRBV29-1 and J is TRBJ1-2; the match to TRBD1 covers 10 bases. The ends lost 7 bases at V and 4 bases at J; junction bases unmatched: 15. Germline V CDR1 and CDR2: SQVTM, ANQGSEA. CDR3 length: 16 residues. The CDR3 here is CSGLGTGEYESYGYTF. The CDR3 nucleotides are TGCAGCGGGCTGGGGACAGGGGAATATGAAAGCTATGGCTACACCTTC.

For this clone: The DNA is omitted, as the CDR3 cannot be located on it reliably, and the CDR3 follows TCRdb's listing. The V and J genes are TRBV21-1 and TRBJ1-3; TRBD1 is the table's D call, not checked against the DNA. TRBV21-1 is described as a pseudogene. The CDR3 is 15 amino acids in total, end residues counted. The CDR3 region is CASSKGVAPGNTIYF.